The 11 T cell receptor beta chains presented below share a single source sample, sequenced in a study of cytomegalovirus exposure and HLA in healthy donors (dated by TCRdb to about 2017). The library was built by means of the immunoSEQ multiplex PCR assay. The multiplex PCR relied on a mix of 60 forward primers for TCR Vbeta segments and 13 reverse primers for TCR Jbeta segments. In TCRdb, the immuneACCESS table is reduced to in-frame sequences with V and J assigned. These tables do not hold every clone; where another copy was compared, an unresolved V gene accounts for under half, and the others remain unexplained. This sample is represented by 170,000 or so clones; approximately 84% of them were singletons. The ten biggest clones cover roughly 0.38% of the sample. The sequencing sample was made of PBMCs. The source is a boy aged 2 to 9 in good health and CMV-seronegative.

The chain joins TRBV2 to TRBJ2-2, with 10 bases fitting TRBD2. The germline V gene encodes CDR1 SNHLY and CDR2 FYNNEI. This CDR3 spans 18 amino acids. J was trimmed by 5 bases and V by 7 bases; bases with no gene match: 16. For the CDR3, the DNA is TGTGCCAGCAAACGGCTCTCCGCAACTAGCGGGACTACCGGGGAGCTGTTTTTT. Protein: CASKRLSATSGTTGELFF.

The rearrangement joins TRBV5-1 to TRBJ2-1; 11 nucleotides align to TRBD2. Germline trimming cut 3 bases from V and 2 bases from J; bases unmatched to any gene: 16. The CDR3 loop spans 20 amino acids. Germline V gives CDR1 SGHRS, CDR2 YFSETQ. The CDR3 sequence: CASSWGPLAGVEYAYNEQFF. DNA for the CDR3: TGCGCCAGCAGCTGGGGGCCACTAGCGGGAGTGGAGTACGCCTACAATGAGCAGTTCTTC. Supplemented by reference TRBV5-1 and TRBJ2-1, the full variable domain reads KAGVTQTPRYLIKTRGQQVTLSCSPISGHRSVSWYQQTPGQGLQFLFEYFSETQRNKGNFPGRFSGRQFSNSRSEMNVSTLELGDSALYLCASSWGPLAGVEYAYNEQFFGPGTRLTVL.

The chain is built from TRBV6-5 and TRBJ2-2; 8 bases fit TRBD1. This CDR3 has 15 residues. Trimming cost V 6 bases and J 4 bases; bases outside gene matches: 7. Germline lookup yields CDR1 MNHEY and CDR2 SVGAGI. The CDR3: CASSSGTGFTGELFF. Written as DNA, the CDR3 is TGTGCCAGCAGCTCCGGGACAGGTTTCACCGGGGAGCTGTTTTTT.

The chain is built from TRBV4-1 and TRBJ2-7, with D tentatively TRBD2 (6 bases). Germline V CDR1 and CDR2: MGHRA, YSYEKL. Trimming removed 3 bases from V and 1 base from J, with 16 bases in between. This CDR3 has 16 amino acids. The CDR3 spells CASSQPGVAVSYEQYF. Here the CDR3 DNA reads TGCGCCAGCAGCCAGCCAGGAGTAGCGGTTTCCTACGAGCAGTACTTC.

The rearrangement joins TRBV5-1 to TRBJ2-1, with 9 bases lining up with TRBD2. The CDR3 is 17 amino acids. Per germline, CDR1 SGHRS and CDR2 YFSETQ. Trimming took 0 bases from V and 0 from J; bases not matched to a gene: 4. In DNA, the CDR3 is TGCGCCAGCAGCTTGGGACTAGCGGTAAGCTCCTACAATGAGCAGTTCTTC. Protein sequence: CASSLGLAVSSYNEQFF. The variable domain in full, completed from reference TRBV5-1 and TRBJ2-1, reads KAGVTQTPRYLIKTRGQQVTLSCSPISGHRSVSWYQQTPGQGLQFLFEYFSETQRNKGNFPGRFSGRQFSNSRSEMNVSTLELGDSALYLCASSLGLAVSSYNEQFFGPGTRLTVL.

The V gene is TRBV5-6, the J gene TRBJ2-7; 9 bases map to TRBD2. V gave up 0 bases and J gave up 0 bases; unmatched junction bases: 4. The CDR3 sequence is 16 residues long. Germline lookup yields CDR1 SGHDT and CDR2 YYEEEE. The CDR3 coding sequence is TGTGCCAGCAGCTTGGATGGTAGCGGGAGCTCCTACGAGCAGTACTTC. Protein: CASSLDGSGSSYEQYF.

This chain joins TRBV30 and TRBJ1-5; D is possibly TRBD1 (6 bases). CDR1 is GTSNPN and CDR2 is SVGIG in the germline V gene (reference sequence). Trimming stripped 5 bases from V and 4 bases from J, with 15 bases between. CDR3 length: 14 residues. CDR3 protein: CAWDRLGANQPQHF. The CDR3 DNA is TGTGCCTGGGATAGGCTGGGGGCTAATCAGCCCCAGCATTTT.

The chain links TRBV5-4 to TRBJ2-1; a weak D match, TRBD1 (5 bases). Germline V gene sequence: CDR1 SGHNT, CDR2 YYREEE (reference sequence). V was clipped by 0 bases and J by 0 bases, with 19 bases between them. The CDR3 runs 19 residues. The chain's CDR3 is CASSLDGRVPTSSYNEQFF. The CDR3 region has the DNA TGTGCCAGCAGCTTGGATGGCAGGGTACCGACCAGCTCCTACAATGAGCAGTTCTTC.

The chain couples TRBV5-1 to TRBJ2-2, with 10 nucleotides matching TRBD2. The CDR3 length is 14 residues. The J segment lost 6 bases and the V segment lost 5 bases, leaving 4 bases of the junction unmatched. Germline assignment: CDR1 SGHRS and CDR2 YFSETQ. CDR3 residues: CASRLGTSAGELFF. CDR3 in DNA: TGCGCCAGCAGACTCGGGACTAGCGCCGGGGAGCTGTTTTTT.

The chain couples TRBV7-8 to TRBJ1-4; D unclear. V dropped 1 base and J dropped 5 bases, with 8 bases sitting between them. Looked up from germline, CDR1 is SGHVS and CDR2 is FQNEAQ. The CDR3 is 14 amino acids. In DNA, the CDR3 is TGTGCCAGCAGCTTAGGAGGCTCCAATGAAAAACTGTTTTTT. This encodes CASSLGGSNEKLFF.

This chain connects TRBV2 to TRBJ2-7; D is perhaps TRBD1 (5 bases). The V gene's germline CDR1 is SNHLY and CDR2 FYNNEI. V was trimmed by 4 bases and J by 1 base, leaving 8 bases between them. The CDR3 contains 13 residues. The CDR3 sequence is CASSVRQSYEQYF. For the CDR3, the DNA is TGTGCCAGCAGTGTGCGACAGTCCTACGAGCAGTACTTC.